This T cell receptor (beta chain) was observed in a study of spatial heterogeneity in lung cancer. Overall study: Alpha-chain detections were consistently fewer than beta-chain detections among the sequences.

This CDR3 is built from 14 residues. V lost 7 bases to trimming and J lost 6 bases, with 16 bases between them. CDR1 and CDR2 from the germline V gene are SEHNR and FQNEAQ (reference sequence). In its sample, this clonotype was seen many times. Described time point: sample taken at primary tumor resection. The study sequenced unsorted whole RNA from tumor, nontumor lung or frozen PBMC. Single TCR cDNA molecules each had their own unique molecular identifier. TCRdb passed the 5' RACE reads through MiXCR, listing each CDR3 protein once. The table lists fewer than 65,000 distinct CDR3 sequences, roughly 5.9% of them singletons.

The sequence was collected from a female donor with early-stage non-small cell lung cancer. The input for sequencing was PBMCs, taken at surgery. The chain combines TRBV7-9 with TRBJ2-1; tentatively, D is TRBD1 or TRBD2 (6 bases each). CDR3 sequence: CASTLGGGGNEQFF. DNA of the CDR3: TGTGCCAGCACCCTGGGCGGAGGGGGCAATGAGCAGTTCTTC.